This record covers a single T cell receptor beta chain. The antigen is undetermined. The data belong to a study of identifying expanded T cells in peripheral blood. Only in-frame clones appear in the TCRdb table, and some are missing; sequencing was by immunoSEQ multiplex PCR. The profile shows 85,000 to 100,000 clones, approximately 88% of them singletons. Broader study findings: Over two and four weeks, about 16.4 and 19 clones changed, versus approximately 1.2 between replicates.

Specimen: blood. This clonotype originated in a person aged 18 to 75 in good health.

DNA for the CDR3: TGTGCCAGCAGTGATTCTGGATCCGGCTACACCTTC. As protein: CASSDSGSGYTF. The rearrangement uses TRBV25-1 and TRBJ1-2; no reliable D call. CDR3 length equals 12 residues. Trimming stripped 3 bases from V and 8 bases from J, with 10 bases between. The germline gives CDR1 MGHDK, CDR2 SYGVNS.